This record covers a single T cell receptor (beta chain). No cognate antigen has been identified for it. No clone much larger than this one lies a single base away; base qualities are absent. Donors were healthy HIV-negative adults with no recently reported acute infections or vaccinations. All donors were Caucasian adults living in Nashville, Tennessee, USA. CD4+ T cells were enriched by magnetic negative selection; naive cells were then positively selected on CD45RA, and the negative fraction formed the memory subset. After blood collection by leukapheresis, PBMCs were isolated using Ficoll-Histopaque density gradient centrifugation and then cryopreserved in the vapor phase of liquid nitrogen. Analytical flow cytometry was used to check the purity and quantity of every magnetically sorted T cell population. Each sorted fraction had its genomic DNA isolated and then quantified by UV absorbance on a Nanodrop 2000c.

Using the deep immunoSEQ assay, multiplex PCR amplified TCR CDR3 regions from genomic DNA. For each cell subset, the extracted genomic DNA was distributed evenly across all wells of several immunoSEQ 96-well plates, and each plate served as one replicate. For sorted subsets, approximately 210 ng of genomic DNA, equivalent to tens of thousands of T cell genomes, went into each replicate PCR. Purified libraries were measured with a Qubit 3.0 fluorometer, size-checked on a Bioanalyzer 2100, and measured again with the KAPA Library Quantification kit. A separate single-read 150-cycle Illumina NextSeq 550 flow cell was used to sequence each immunoSEQ 96-well plate. The authors' pipeline ran thus. The immunoSEQ output contained only junctional sequences without quality scores, so filtering could not match that applied to full-length reads. Sequences were annotated with PyIR, a Python wrapper for IgBLAST v1.9, using IMGT germline references to assign V/J genes and CDR3. Reads with weak V/J assignments (E-value above 1e-6), missing CDR3, stop codons, out-of-frame junctions, or ambiguous translated residues were removed. A V3J clonotype was defined by an identical inferred V gene, J gene, and CDR3 amino acid sequence. Percentage overlap between repertoires was computed as shared unique clonotypes divided by the size of the smaller repertoire. Repertoire richness was assessed with RTK rarefaction, the Chao1 estimator, and Recon v2.1 estimates of unobserved clonotypes. For all TCRbeta clonotypes obtained by the gDNA method from four donors, generation probabilities were computed with OLGA. Drawn from immuneACCESS, this table holds only the in-frame rearrangements with V and J called that TCRdb kept. Clones are partly lost; checked studies trace under half to an unresolved V gene and leave the rest unexplained. D and trimming were read from the DNA, whereas the V and J calls and clone size are those reported in that table. The sample profile shows more than 2,000,000 clones; more than 80% of them were found once. The ten largest clones capture around 0.15% of the sample.

Unmatched junction bases come to 4, with V trimmed by 3 bases and J by 4 bases. CDR1 and CDR2 are drawn from the germline V gene: SGHTS, YDEGEE. The CDR3, cysteine through phenylalanine, is 15 amino acids long. Only the CDR3 DNA stays, 45 bases, in frame from base 1. This sample stems from a study of shared clonotypes between healthy human individuals (dated by TCRdb to the early 2020s). The study in broad terms: The cohort comprised a couple of women and three men aged 18 to 49 years. For each donor, CD4 naive and CD4 memory were each run on three plates, CD8 naive on two plates, and CD8 memory on one plate. The study deeply sequenced blood TCR repertoires of five healthy adults to estimate repertoire size and the extent of clonotype sharing between individuals. Libraries were prepared and TCR repertoires were sequenced by different laboratories using diverse techniques, in order to increase sequencing depth and limit assay-specific biases. Each donor's leukapheresis produced roughly between roughly 0.85 and 10 billion PBMCs. Study-level results and caveats: Naive subsets generally had larger estimated clonotype richness than memory subsets. Even with the large sequencing depth, rarefaction of the sorted-subset datasets indicated that sequencing was incomplete. The small number of donors limited the genetic and exposure-history diversity represented. Compared with non-shared clonotypes, clonotypes shared by all four sorted-subset donors had higher generation probabilities. Pairwise subsampling indicated that sequencing depth was expected to affect the degree of clonotype sharing among donors. Sharing across several donors was observed for about 5% of naive CD4, around 3.5% of naive CD8, 2% to 2.5% of memory CD4, and over 0.3% of memory CD8 clonotypes. Only blood was sampled, and tissue TCR repertoires likely differ from those in blood.

Source material: naive CD4+ T cells sorted from blood. The cell subset or site tag for this specimen amounts to: CD45RA+ positively selected. This chain joins TRBV5-8 to TRBJ1-2; 12 central nucleotides agree with TRBD1. This TCR derives from a man younger than 35 in good health. The CDR3 region: CASSWDRGLFYGYTF. The sequence in DNA is TGTGCCAGCAGCTGGGACAGGGGGCTCTTCTATGGCTACACCTTC.